This TCR beta chain was documented in a study of spatial heterogeneity in lung cancer (dated by TCRdb to between 2019 and 2020). General notes on the study: Beta-chain transcripts were consistently detected in greater numbers than alpha-chain transcripts, which likely reflects a higher abundance of beta-chain transcripts. In the raw uncorrected reads, each unique combination of TCR and UMI appeared more than ten times on average. At surgery, over 200 tumor regions, approximately 64 matched nontumor lung samples and 45 to 60 PBMC samples were TCR-sequenced for both alpha and beta chains. Nonsynonymous mutation counts, determined by whole-exome sequencing of tumor tissue, were related to features of the TCR repertoire. In non-small cell lung cancer, the study made a quantitative comparison of TCR alpha and beta repertoires among multiple tumor regions, matched nontumor lung and blood. Here is what the overall study found, with its caveats: Ubiquitous expanded tumor TCRs were found in blood more often at tumor resection than at routine follow-up. Additional single-cell paired TCR alpha and beta sequencing was considered necessary to confirm, at a functional level, the hypothesis that regional TCRs recognize regional mutations.

This clonotype was detected many times. Its cognate antigen has yet to be identified. No qualities accompany the bases; no much larger clone lies one base away. Libraries came from 5' RACE. These reads were obtained on a NextSeq 500. The TCR library protocol attached a unique molecular identifier to each TCR cDNA molecule to allow correction of PCR and sequencing errors. Concerning the study's data processing: TCR identification, UMI-based error correction and CDR3 extraction were performed with Decombinator tools. TCRs above a frequency of 2 per 1,000, corresponding to the top 1% of the tumor frequency distribution, were defined as expanded. Rényi diversity was computed with the R vegan package after subsampling each repertoire 100 times to 5,000 TCRs. CDR3 similarity networks were built from amino acid triplet string-kernel similarity, with CDR3s being connected when pairwise similarity was above 0.82. TCRdb passed the public sequencing reads through fastp at Q25 and MiXCR, retaining productive beta sequences. Rows are unified per CDR3 protein, each entry keeping the most common DNA and genes. These V and J calls originate from TCRdb's pipeline instead of the authors' own analysis. The sample table shows around 48,000 distinct CDR3 sequences, and about 5.8% are seen once. The top ten hold 11% of the sample.

Read against the paper, the sample's time point label means: sample taken at primary tumor resection. Whole RNA extracted from tumor and nontumor lung tissue, or from cryopreserved PBMC samples, was used for TCR sequencing without cell sorting. Samples were obtained from around 72 patients with early-stage, untreated non-small cell lung cancer from the lung TRACERx cohort. Patients were selected for TCR sequencing only if sufficient RNA was available from at least two tumor regions. V and J are truncated by 1 base and 11 bases respectively, leaving an intervening sequence of 21 bases. CDR1 and CDR2 were assigned from the germline V gene as MGHRA and YSYEKL. Inclusive of the bounding cysteine and phenylalanine, the CDR3 is 16 residues long. The kept DNA is CDR3 alone, 48 bases in frame from the first base.

The chain is assembled from TRBV4-1 and TRBJ2-1, and the D gene may be TRBD2, 5 bases matching. The specimen was PBMCs, collected at surgery. This clonotype originated in a male donor with early-stage non-small cell lung cancer. Here the CDR3 is given as CASSQGGDGRGPKQFF. DNA sequence: TGCGCCAGCAGCCAAGGGGGAGACGGACGGGGTCCAAAGCAGTTCTTC.